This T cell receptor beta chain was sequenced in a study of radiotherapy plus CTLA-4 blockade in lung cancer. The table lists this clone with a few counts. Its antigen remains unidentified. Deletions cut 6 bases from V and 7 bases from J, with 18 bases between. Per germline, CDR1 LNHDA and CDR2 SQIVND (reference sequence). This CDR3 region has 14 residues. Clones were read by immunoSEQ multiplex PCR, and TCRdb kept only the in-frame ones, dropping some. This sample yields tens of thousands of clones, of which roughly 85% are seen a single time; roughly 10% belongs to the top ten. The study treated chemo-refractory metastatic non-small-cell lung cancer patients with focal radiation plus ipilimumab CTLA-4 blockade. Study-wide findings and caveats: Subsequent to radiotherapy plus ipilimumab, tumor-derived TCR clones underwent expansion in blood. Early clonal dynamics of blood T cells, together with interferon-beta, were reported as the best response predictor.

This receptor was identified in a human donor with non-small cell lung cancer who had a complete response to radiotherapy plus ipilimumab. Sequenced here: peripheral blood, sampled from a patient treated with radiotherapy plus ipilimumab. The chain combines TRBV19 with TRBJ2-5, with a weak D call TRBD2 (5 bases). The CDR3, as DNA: TGTGCCAGTAGGCCGGACCGAGCTGGGAGGACCCAGTACTTC. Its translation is CASRPDRAGRTQYF.